Below, 12 T cell receptor beta chains from the same sample are listed, as sequenced in a study of T cell changes during pregnancy in multiple sclerosis. Libraries were prepared by immunoSEQ multiplex PCR; TCRdb keeps only in-frame clonotypes and omits some of them. Of tens of thousands of clones listed, around 90% were seen once; the top ten hold roughly 1%. This sample comprised peripheral blood, obtained in the first trimester of pregnancy. All receptors come from a female donor in good health, enrolled as a control in a pregnancy study.

The V and J genes are TRBV5-1 and TRBJ1-1, with TRBD1 identical over 7 bases. Germline V gene data show CDR1 as SGHRS and CDR2 as YFSETQ. The CDR3 extends over 14 amino acids. V shed 5 bases and J 4 bases; nucleotides not matched to a gene: 8. CDR3 nucleotides: TGCGCCAGCAGACCTCTACAGGGGAGCACTGAAGCTTTCTTT. Amino acid sequence: CASRPLQGSTEAFF.

J is TRBJ2-5 and V is TRBV7-2; D is unresolved. Germline V gives CDR1 SGHTA, CDR2 FQGNSA. The CDR3 totals 13 residues. V was shortened by 5 bases and J by 1 base, with 8 bases between the two germline ends. The CDR3 loop is CASSVTLQETQYF. CDR3 DNA: TGTGCCAGCAGCGTGACTCTCCAAGAGACCCAGTACTTC.

V is TRBV7-2 and J is TRBJ2-7, with 7 bases identical to TRBD2. Germline CDR1 is SGHTA and CDR2 is FQGNSA. Trimming cost V 0 bases and J 7 bases; bases outside gene matches: 6. The CDR3 covers 14 residues. CDR3 amino acids: CASSLAGLAAEQYF. The CDR3 DNA reads as TGTGCCAGCAGCTTAGCTGGTCTAGCGGCGGAGCAGTACTTC.

The chain combines TRBV27 with TRBJ1-4; 8 positions agree with TRBD1. The CDR3 length is 14 residues. Germline V gene lookup returns CDR1 MNHEY and CDR2 SMNVEV (reference sequence). The J segment lost 6 bases and the V segment lost 8 bases, leaving 8 bases of the junction unmatched. In DNA, the CDR3 is TGTGCCAGCCAAAGGACAGGGCGATATGAAAAACTGTTTTTT. Residues: CASQRTGRYEKLFF.

This chain uses TRBV15 with TRBJ2-5, with 8 nucleotides matching TRBD1. Losses at the gene ends were 2 bases for V and 3 bases for J; bases not matched to a gene: 5. The CDR3 has 15 residues. Germline-derived CDR1 and CDR2 are LNHNV and YYDKDF (reference sequence). The DNA of the CDR3 is TGTGCCACCAGCAGAAACAGGGGGACCGAAGAGACCCAGTACTTC. Its protein is CATSRNRGTEETQYF.

The V gene is TRBV19, the J gene TRBJ2-5; a possible D gene is TRBD2 (5 bases). There are 14 residues in the CDR3. V lost 1 base, J lost 3 bases, and 9 bases lay in between. In germline, CDR1 is LNHDA, CDR2 SQIVND (reference sequence). In nucleotides, the CDR3 is TGTGCCAGTAGTATAGTTGAGGGAGAAGAGACCCAGTACTTC. Protein sequence: CASSIVEGEETQYF.

This chain connects TRBV5-1 to TRBJ2-1; 8 bases align to TRBD2. Germline V lookup: CDR1 SGHRS, CDR2 YFSETQ. This CDR3 region has 13 residues. V shed 0 bases, J shed 10 bases, and the junction held 3 bases outside the gene matches. CDR3: CASSLGLAWEQFF. In DNA form, the CDR3 reads TGCGCCAGCAGCTTGGGACTAGCGTGGGAGCAGTTCTTC.

This clone appeared a single time. This chain connects TRBV6-5 to TRBJ2-2; tentatively, D is TRBD1 (6 bases). The CDR3 totals 14 residues. The germline CDR1 and CDR2 sequences are MNHEY and SVGAGI. V was pared by 8 bases and J by 6 bases, with 16 bases between. For the CDR3, the DNA is TGTGCCAGCCTACCATTACAGGGTTCCGGGGAGCTGTTTTTT. It yields the protein CASLPLQGSGELFF.

The CDR3 DNA is TGTGCCAGTAGCCCCAGGGGGGCGGATGAAAAACTGTTTTTT. It translates to CASSPRGADEKLFF. The V gene is TRBV19, the J gene TRBJ1-4, with TRBD1 matching over 7 bases. Germline V gene lookup returns CDR1 LNHDA and CDR2 SQIVND (reference sequence). The junction had 7 bases not matched to a gene; V was cut back by 6 bases and J by 6 bases. The CDR3 has 14 residues.

V is TRBV5-5 and J is TRBJ1-5, with D maybe TRBD1 (6 bases). The V gene's germline CDR1 is SGHKS and CDR2 YYEKEE (reference sequence). The CDR3 runs 16 residues. The germline V and J ends were trimmed by 0 bases and 3 bases, with 13 bases remaining between them. The CDR3 sequence: CASSLAQGNLNQPQHF. CDR3 bases: TGTGCCAGCAGCTTGGCCCAGGGGAACCTCAATCAGCCCCAGCATTTT.

V and J are TRBV7-2 and TRBJ2-5, with TRBD2 matching over 7 bases. V shed 2 bases, J shed 3 bases, and the junction held 3 bases outside the gene matches. This CDR3 is built from 14 residues. CDR1 SGHTA and CDR2 FQGNSA come from the germline V gene. This CDR3 is CASSLRGEEETQYF. CDR3 in DNA: TGTGCCAGCAGCTTACGGGGGGAAGAAGAGACCCAGTACTTC.

The rearrangement links TRBV11-3 to TRBJ2-3; 10 bases agree with TRBD2. The junction had 14 bases not matched to a gene; V was cut back by 6 bases and J by 8 bases. CDR3 length: 16 residues. Germline values: CDR1 SGHNT, CDR2 YENEEA. Here the CDR3 DNA reads TGTGCCAGCAGTCTTTGGGTAGCGGGGGGTCCAGGTACGCAGTATTTT. Its protein is CASSLWVAGGPGTQYF.